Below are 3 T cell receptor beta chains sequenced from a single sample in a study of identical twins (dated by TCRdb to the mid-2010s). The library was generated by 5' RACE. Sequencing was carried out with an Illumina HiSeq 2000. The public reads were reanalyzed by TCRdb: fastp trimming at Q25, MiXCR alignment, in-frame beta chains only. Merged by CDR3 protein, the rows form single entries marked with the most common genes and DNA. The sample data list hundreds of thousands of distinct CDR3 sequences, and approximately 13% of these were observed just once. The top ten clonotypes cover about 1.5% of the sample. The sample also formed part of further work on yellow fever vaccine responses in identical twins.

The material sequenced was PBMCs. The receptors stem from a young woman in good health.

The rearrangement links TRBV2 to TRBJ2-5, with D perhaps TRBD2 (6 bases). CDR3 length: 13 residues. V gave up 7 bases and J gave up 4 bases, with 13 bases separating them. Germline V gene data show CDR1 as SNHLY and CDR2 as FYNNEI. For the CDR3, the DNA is TGTGCCAGCATAGGGAGGTTGGGAGAGACCCAGTACTTC. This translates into CASIGRLGETQYF.

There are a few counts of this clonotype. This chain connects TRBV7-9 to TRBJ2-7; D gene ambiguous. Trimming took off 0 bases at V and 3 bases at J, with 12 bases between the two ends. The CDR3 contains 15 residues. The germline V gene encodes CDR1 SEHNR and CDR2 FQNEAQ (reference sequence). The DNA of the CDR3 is TGTGCCAGCAGCTTAGCTGACGGCCAGCACTACGAGCAGTACGTC. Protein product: CASSLADGQHYEQYV.

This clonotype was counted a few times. This chain's CDR3 is CATSDFSAYSDTQYF. CDR3 nucleotide sequence: TGTGCCACCAGTGATTTTTCAGCGTATTCAGATACGCAGTATTTT. The genes are TRBV24-1 and TRBJ2-3; no clear D gene. Germline V gene data show CDR1 as KGHDR and CDR2 as SFDVKD. V was cut by 1 base and J by 4 bases, with 11 bases left in between. The CDR3 is 15 residues long.